This T cell receptor (beta chain) comes out of a study of vaccination effects on CD4 cells after COVID-19. Study in general: Ahead of sequencing, the ViraFEST assay grew antigen-specific CD4+ T cells using viral peptide pools. Broader study findings: Clones that were induced by infection or by vaccine showed marked contraction late after vaccination.

Cells that had been cultured for 10 days were the source of isolated CD4+ T cells. Participants received two doses of either the BNT162b2 or mRNA-1273 vaccine. V was shortened by 5 bases and J by 6 bases, with 16 bases between the two germline ends. Germline V lookup: CDR1 KGHSH, CDR2 LQKENI. This CDR3 is built from 14 residues. Only in-frame clones appear in the TCRdb table, and some are missing; sequencing was by immunoSEQ multiplex PCR. The table shows 40,000 to 50,000 clones, with around 70% occurring only once. As to this clone: The antigen is undetermined.

The gene calls are TRBV18 and TRBJ1-1; D might be TRBD1 (6 bases). The sequencing used CD4+ T cells from PBMCs cultured without peptide, collected after COVID-19 vaccination. The receptor comes from a human donor who received a COVID-19 vaccine. This CDR3 is CASSGDRIFAEAFF. CDR3 sequence (DNA): TGTGCCAGCTCAGGCGACAGGATATTCGCTGAAGCTTTCTTT.